The 4 T cell receptor beta chains below were found in one sample sequenced in a study of CD8 T cells in Susac syndrome. cDNA came from around 0.54 to 1 ug RNA primed by random hexamers. TCRdb passed the immunoSEQ multiplex PCR reads through MiXCR, listing each CDR3 protein once. Among about 190,000 distinct CDR3 sequences listed, approximately 95% were seen once. Specimen: CD8+ T cells from PBMCs. The receptors derive from a human donor with Susac syndrome.

The gene calls are TRBV5-1 and TRBJ2-1; D is uncertain. Trimming took off 0 bases at V and 0 bases at J, with 10 bases between the two ends. Germline V gives CDR1 SGHRS, CDR2 YFSETQ. The CDR3 is 16 residues long. As DNA, the CDR3 is TGCGCCAGCAGCTTGGCATCGCCAGGCTCCTACAATGAGCAGTTCTTC. Residues: CASSLASPGSYNEQFF. Drawing the rest from reference TRBV5-1 and TRBJ2-1, the complete variable domain is KAGVTQTPRYLIKTRGQQVTLSCSPISGHRSVSWYQQTPGQGLQFLFEYFSETQRNKGNFPGRFSGRQFSNSRSEMNVSTLELGDSALYLCASSLASPGSYNEQFFGPGTRLTVL.

The chain links TRBV27 to TRBJ1-1, with D maybe TRBD1 (5 bases). The V end lost 6 bases, the J end lost 7 bases, and 15 bases lay between the germline ends. The CDR3 contains 13 residues. The V gene's germline CDR1 is MNHEY and CDR2 SMNVEV (reference sequence). CDR3 in DNA: TGTGCCAGCAGACTAACCGGGACCTATGAAGCTTTCTTT. This encodes CASRLTGTYEAFF.

The chain carries TRBV29-1 and TRBJ2-5, with 8 positions matching TRBD1. Germline trimming cut 4 bases from V and 5 bases from J; bases unmatched to any gene: 12. The V gene's germline CDR1 is SQVTM and CDR2 ANQGSEA. This CDR3 region has 15 residues. The CDR3 loop reads CSVARPTGASETQYF. In DNA form, the CDR3 reads TGCAGCGTTGCCCGGCCGACAGGGGCGTCGGAGACCCAGTACTTC.

V is TRBV4-1 and J is TRBJ2-1, with no clear D. Trimming removed 4 bases at V and 6 bases at J, with 10 bases between. CDR1 MGHRA and CDR2 YSYEKL come from the germline V gene. The CDR3 contains 13 residues. In DNA, the CDR3 is TGCGCCAGCAGCCTCGTGGAACTCAATGAGCAGTTCTTC. Translated: CASSLVELNEQFF.